One T cell receptor (beta chain) is described in this entry. Time point described: persistent/refractory GD, antithyroid drugs over 5 years with positive TRAb. Researchers made the TCR library from RNA that was extracted from PBMCs. Assembly of TCR beta libraries relied on iRepertoire HTBI primers together with Arm-PCR of CDR3 regions. TCRdb recomputed calls from the multiplex PCR reads with MiXCR, one row per CDR3 protein. The sample includes fewer than 450,000 distinct CDR3 sequences, about 20% seen only once; the top ten take around 20%. The sample comes from a study of regulatory T cells in long-lasting Graves disease. This receptor was obtained from a female donor with Graves disease. The material was peripheral blood mononuclear cells (PBMCs), obtained when the disease was refractory, from a patient treated with antithyroid drugs.

The CDR3 nucleotides are TGTGCCAGCAGCTTGTTCAGGCAGGGTGAAGAGACCCAGTACTTC. Translated: CASSLFRQGEETQYF. The chain combines TRBV5-6 with TRBJ2-5; D may be TRBD1 (5 bases). V shed 1 base and J shed 3 bases, with 13 bases lying between them. This CDR3 has 15 residues. The V gene's germline CDR1 is SGHDT and CDR2 YYEEEE.